A single sample gave rise to the 6 T cell receptor beta chains below, sequenced in a study of blood T cells in healthy people across ages. Primers used in a second PCR of roughly 6 to 11 cycles were a sample-barcoded 5' primer and a J-beta primer mix. TCRdb reanalysed the 5' RACE reads using MiXCR and keeps one entry per CDR3 protein. The sample has 1.5 million to 2 million distinct CDR3 sequences; around 40% are singletons. The source material was blood. The source is a human donor in good health.

This clonotype was found many times. The J gene is TRBJ2-5, the V gene TRBV7-8; TRBD2 matches at 14 bases. This CDR3 is 13 amino acids long. J gave up 12 bases and V 4 bases, and 4 bases lay outside the gene matches. Germline-derived CDR1 and CDR2 are SGHVS and FQNEAQ. CDR3 in amino acids: CASSSGTSGGKYF. The DNA of the CDR3 is TGTGCCAGCAGCTCCGGGACTAGCGGGGGAAAGTACTTC.

Only one count was recorded for this clonotype. The V call is TRBV11-2, the J call TRBJ2-1, with D possibly matching TRBD1 (6 bases). V lost 4 bases and J lost 8, with 18 bases in between. The CDR3 length is 15 residues. Germline V gene lookup returns CDR1 SGHAT and CDR2 FQNNGV. CDR3 amino acids: CASSSQALTGYEQFF. The CDR3, as DNA: TGTGCCAGCAGCTCCCAAGCATTAACAGGGTATGAGCAGTTCTTC.

This clonotype was picked up a small number of times. The chain has TRBV30 and TRBJ1-1, with D hard to call. CDR1 GTSNPN and CDR2 SVGIG come from the germline V gene (reference sequence). There are 13 residues in the CDR3. The germline V and J ends were trimmed by 2 bases and 2 bases, with 9 bases remaining between them. The DNA of the CDR3 is TGTGCCTGGAGTTTCACGGGAAACACTGAAGCTTTCTTT. It codes for CAWSFTGNTEAFF.

This chain joins TRBV3-1 and TRBJ1-5, with no clear D. V was clipped by 1 base and J by 6 bases, with 13 bases between them. This CDR3 has 15 residues. Germline-derived CDR1 and CDR2 are LGHDT and YNNKEL (reference sequence). The CDR3 DNA follows: TGTGCCAGCAGCCAAGGATACGGGGAGGGTCAGCCCCAGCATTTT. Translating gives CASSQGYGEGQPQHF. Looking up the rest from reference TRBV3-1 and TRBJ1-5 gives the full variable domain: DTAVSQTPKYLVTQMGNDKSIKCEQNLGHDTMYWYKQDSKKFLKIMFSYNNKELIINETVPNRFSPKSPDKAHLNLHINSLELGDSAVYFCASSQGYGEGQPQHFGDGTRLSIL.

The rearrangement links TRBV4-2 to TRBJ2-7, with D hard to call. The CDR3 extends over 16 amino acids. The V gene's germline CDR1 is LGHNA and CDR2 YNFKEQ. V was shortened by 0 bases and J by 4 bases, with 16 bases between the two germline ends. CDR3 sequence: CASSQDMADQTYEQYF. CDR3 nucleotide sequence: TGTGCCAGCAGCCAAGATATGGCCGACCAGACTTACGAGCAGTACTTC.

This clonotype was counted once. The chain is built from TRBV20-1 and TRBJ2-2; possible D gene TRBD1, 5 bases. CDR1 and CDR2 (germline): DFQATT, SNEGSKA (reference sequence). CDR3 length equals 12 residues. V lost 8 bases and J 4 bases, leaving 11 bases between the germline ends. The CDR3 spells CSSRGFTGELFF. For the CDR3, the DNA is TGCAGTTCAAGGGGATTCACCGGGGAGCTGTTTTTT.